The rows below give T cell receptor beta chains drawn from one sample of a study of cytomegalovirus exposure and HLA in healthy donors. Sequencing used immunoSEQ multiplex PCR; TCRdb keeps in-frame clones, though not all of them. The sample lists 200,000 or so clones, around 81% occurring once. The sequencing sample was made of PBMCs. These receptors all come from a woman aged 18-35 years in good health and CMV-seropositive. CDR3s include the opening cysteine and the closing phenylalanine or tryptophan. The order of the fields is D gene, V gene, J gene, clone size, CDR3 protein, CDR3 DNA. The D gene is left open where the match is weak. Rows give clone size only sometimes, using once, few, many, or a class for an expanded clone.

-	TRBV5-4	TRBJ2-1	-	CASSFWARNNEQFF	TGTGCCAGCAGCTTTTGGGCGCGTAACAATGAGCAGTTCTTC
TRBD1	TRBV7-9	TRBJ2-1	-	CASSFGTAPYNEQFF	TGTGCCAGCAGCTTCGGGACAGCTCCCTACAATGAGCAGTTCTTC
TRBD1	TRBV5-1	TRBJ2-3	-	CASSLGTGGDTQYF	TGCGCCAGCAGCTTGGGGACAGGGGGAGATACGCAGTATTTT
TRBD1	TRBV23-1	TRBJ2-7	-	CASSQSRDRGYEQYF	TGCGCCAGCAGTCAATCTCGGGACAGGGGCTACGAGCAGTACTTC
-	TRBV29-1	TRBJ1-2	few	CSVEKGVDYGYTF	TGCAGCGTTGAAAAGGGGGTCGACTATGGCTACACCTTC
-	TRBV30	TRBJ1-6	-	CAWSERYNSPLHF	TGTGCCTGGAGTGAACGGTACAATTCACCCCTCCACTTT
-	TRBV21-1	TRBJ1-6	once	CASSKAKDRRSPDYSPLHF	TGTGCCAGCAGCAAGGCAAAAGACCGACGGAGCCCCGATTATTCACCCCTCCACTTT
-	TRBV5-3	TRBJ2-5	-	CARSLPAGPFQETQYF	TGTGCCAGAAGCTTGCCAGCAGGCCCCTTCCAAGAGACCCAGTACTTC
-	TRBV10-2	TRBJ2-7	-	CASSGRDSSYEQYF	TGCGCCAGCAGTGGCAGGGATAGCTCCTACGAGCAGTACTTC
TRBD2	TRBV7-6	TRBJ2-1	-	CASSLGGGAYNEQFF	TGTGCCAGCAGCTTAGGCGGGGGGGCCTACAATGAGCAGTTCTTC
-	TRBV27	TRBJ1-1	-	CASSLFDSSEAFF	TGTGCCAGCAGTTTATTCGACAGCTCTGAAGCTTTCTTT
-	TRBV21-1	TRBJ1-6	medium-sized	CASRGDREDYNSPLHF	TGTGCCAGCAGGGGGGACAGGGAAGACTATAATTCACCCCTCCACTTT
-	TRBV9	TRBJ2-3	-	CASHGGTGDTQYF	TGTGCCAGCCATGGCGGAACCGGAGATACGCAGTATTTT
TRBD2	TRBV9	TRBJ2-1	-	CASSPTTSGGTYNEQFF	TGTGCCAGCAGCCCCACGACTAGCGGGGGGACCTACAATGAGCAGTTCTTC
TRBD2	TRBV6-1	TRBJ2-5	-	CASNPSGGARETQYF	TGTGCCAGCAACCCTAGCGGGGGGGCCCGAGAGACCCAGTACTTC
-	TRBV11-2	TRBJ2-3	-	CASSLRGGGRTDTQYF	TGTGCCAGCAGCTTGAGGGGCGGGGGCCGCACAGATACGCAGTATTTT
TRBD2	TRBV11-2	TRBJ2-1	once	CASSHLAVQANNEQFF	TGTGCCAGCAGCCATCTAGCGGTTCAAGCGAACAATGAGCAGTTCTTC
TRBD1	TRBV18	TRBJ1-1	-	CASSQGGETEAFF	TGTGCCAGCTCCCAGGGGGGTGAGACTGAAGCTTTCTTT
-	TRBV5-1	TRBJ1-2	-	CASREEVSYGYTF	TGCGCCAGCAGGGAGGAAGTATCCTATGGCTACACCTTC
TRBD1	TRBV30	TRBJ2-6	-	CAWTTQGVNVLTF	TGTGCCTGGACGACACAGGGGGTCAACGTCCTGACTTTC
TRBD1	TRBV6-4	TRBJ1-2	-	CASSPGGIYGYTF	TGTGCCAGCAGCCCAGGGGGCATCTATGGCTACACCTTC
-	TRBV6-1	TRBJ1-1	-	CASKPGLLNTEAFF	TGTGCCAGTAAACCGGGACTCCTGAACACTGAAGCTTTCTTT
-	TRBV5-4	TRBJ1-1	-	CASSLFFSGNTEAFF	TGTGCCAGCAGCTTGTTTTTTTCGGGGAACACTGAAGCTTTCTTT
TRBD2	TRBV4-2	TRBJ2-3	-	CASSQDMRISGGNGDTQYF	TGTGCCAGCAGCCAAGATATGAGGATTAGCGGGGGAAACGGGGATACGCAGTATTTT
TRBD2	TRBV7-3	TRBJ2-1	few	CASSGGRGGRLNEQFF	TGTGCCAGCAGCGGAGGGCGGGGGGGCCGTTTGAATGAGCAGTTCTTC
TRBD1	TRBV18	TRBJ1-3	-	CASSPGTGSGNTIYF	TGTGCCAGCTCACCAGGGACAGGCTCTGGAAACACCATATATTTT
TRBD1	TRBV28	TRBJ2-2	-	CAGGQGQLTGELFF	TGTGCCGGGGGTCAGGGACAGTTAACCGGGGAGCTGTTTTTT
TRBD1	TRBV28	TRBJ1-3	-	CASSLGQGGHSGNTIYF	TGTGCCAGCAGTTTAGGACAGGGAGGGCACTCTGGAAACACCATATATTTT
TRBD2	TRBV6-6	TRBJ2-3	once	CASSYESGGDTQYF	TGTGCCAGCAGTTACGAGAGCGGGGGGGATACGCAGTATTTT
-	TRBV9	TRBJ1-3	-	CASSVDPLSSGNTIYF	TGTGCCAGCAGCGTAGACCCGCTAAGCTCTGGAAACACCATATATTTT
TRBD1	TRBV7-8	TRBJ1-5	-	CASSLSGTGVNQPQHF	TGTGCCAGCAGCTTATCCGGGACAGGGGTAAATCAGCCCCAGCATTTT
-	TRBV14	TRBJ1-3	-	CASGLTDGYGNTIYF	TGTGCCAGCGGACTGACGGACGGTTACGGAAACACCATATATTTT
-	TRBV23-1	TRBJ2-7	-	CASSSKEGRDEQYF	TGCGCCAGCAGTTCAAAGGAGGGCAGGGACGAGCAGTACTTC
TRBD1	TRBV30	TRBJ1-2	-	CAWSRQGISGYTF	TGTGCCTGGAGCCGACAGGGGATAAGTGGCTACACCTTC
-	TRBV4-3	TRBJ2-6	once	CASSQVMSSGANVLTF	TGCGCCAGCAGCCAAGTCATGAGCTCTGGGGCCAACGTCCTGACTTTC
-	TRBV2	TRBJ1-6	-	CASQRDRNSPLHF	TGTGCCAGCCAGCGGGACCGAAATTCACCCCTCCACTTT
TRBD2	TRBV7-2	TRBJ2-7	-	CASSPAGGGTYEQYF	TGTGCCAGCAGCCCCGCGGGGGGGGGAACCTACGAGCAGTACTTC
-	TRBV9	TRBJ2-1	once	CASSVGFLPSYEQFF	TGTGCCAGCAGCGTAGGGTTTCTACCGAGCTATGAGCAGTTCTTC
-	TRBV7-9	TRBJ1-2	-	CASTLGQFYGYTF	TGTGCCAGCACCCTAGGACAGTTCTATGGCTACACCTTC
-	TRBV9	TRBJ2-2	-	CASSEGMNTGELFF	TGTGCCAGCAGCGAGGGGATGAACACCGGGGAGCTGTTTTTT
-	TRBV4-1	TRBJ1-1	-	CASSQKGQVNTEAFF	TGCGCCAGCAGCCAAAAGGGACAAGTGAACACTGAAGCTTTCTTT
-	TRBV6-5	TRBJ2-2	-	CASSYESGANTGELFF	TGTGCCAGCAGTTACGAGTCAGGCGCGAACACCGGGGAGCTGTTTTTT
TRBD1	TRBV2	TRBJ2-3	-	CASSEPDRGRKPQYF	TGTGCCAGCAGTGAGCCCGACAGGGGGCGAAAGCCCCAGTATTTT
-	TRBV28	TRBJ2-2	-	CASSLGPINTGELFF	TGTGCCAGCAGTTTAGGGCCAATCAACACCGGGGAGCTGTTTTTT
-	TRBV19	TRBJ1-5	few	CASSAGQRSNQPQHF	TGTGCCAGTAGCGCCGGACAACGAAGCAATCAGCCCCAGCATTTT
TRBD1	TRBV29-1	TRBJ1-2	-	CSVGQGAYGYTF	TGCAGCGTAGGACAGGGGGCATATGGCTACACCTTC
-	TRBV5-5	TRBJ2-1	-	CASSFLPAPSSYNEQFF	TGTGCCAGCAGCTTTCTCCCGGCACCTAGCTCCTACAATGAGCAGTTCTTC
-	TRBV25-1	TRBJ1-2	few	CASSEYNAGGYGYTF	TGTGCCAGCAGTGAATATAACGCGGGGGGATATGGCTACACCTTC
-	TRBV28	TRBJ2-2	-	CASSPPGNWRTGELFF	TGTGCCAGCAGCCCCCCCGGGAATTGGAGGACCGGGGAGCTGTTTTTT
TRBD2	TRBV5-4	TRBJ2-5	-	CASSPEGLAGGPREYF	TGTGCCAGCAGCCCAGAGGGACTAGCGGGGGGCCCGCGAGAGTACTTC
TRBD2	TRBV7-2	TRBJ2-3	-	CASSFGTSSDTQYF	TGTGCCAGCAGCTTCGGGACTAGTTCAGATACGCAGTATTTT
TRBD1	TRBV4-1	TRBJ1-4	once	CASSQDRQGGEKLFF	TGCGCCAGCAGCCAAGATCGACAGGGAGGTGAAAAACTGTTTTTT
-	TRBV4-3	TRBJ2-5	few	CASSQDGHPQETQYF	TGCGCCAGCAGCCAAGATGGGCATCCCCAAGAGACCCAGTACTTC
TRBD1	TRBV27	TRBJ2-7	-	CASSLFRDRGYEQYF	TGTGCCAGCAGTTTATTCCGGGACAGGGGGTACGAGCAGTACTTC